The source of this T cell receptor (beta chain) is a study of graft-versus-host responses after intestinal transplantation. Study overall: The whole recipient group had anti-thymocyte globulin induction followed by tacrolimus and steroids for roughly 3 years. Overall study results and limits: Those patients showing graft-donor T cell macrochimerism displayed high graft-versus-host to host-versus-graft clonal ratios in allografts.

Germline trimming cut 0 bases from V and 6 bases from J; bases unmatched to any gene: 10. This CDR3 is 18 amino acids long. Germline loops: CDR1 MGHRA, CDR2 YSYEKL. Generated by immunoSEQ multiplex PCR, the TCRdb table keeps only in-frame clones and is missing some. The table has about 12,000 clones, 91% seen once. The time point denotes: postoperative day 105 after intestinal transplantation (dayNNNN = postoperative day). On this clone itself: The antigen is undetermined.

This receptor was taken from a human patient who received an intestinal transplant, so some T cells may come from the graft donor. The sequences come from PBMCs, collected 105 days after intestinal transplantation. The chain combines TRBV4-1 with TRBJ2-2, with TRBD1 matching over 10 bases. The CDR3 loop reads CASSQDGTGTGVSGELFF. The DNA of the CDR3 is TGCGCCAGCAGCCAAGATGGGACCGGGACAGGGGTGTCCGGGGAGCTGTTTTTT.